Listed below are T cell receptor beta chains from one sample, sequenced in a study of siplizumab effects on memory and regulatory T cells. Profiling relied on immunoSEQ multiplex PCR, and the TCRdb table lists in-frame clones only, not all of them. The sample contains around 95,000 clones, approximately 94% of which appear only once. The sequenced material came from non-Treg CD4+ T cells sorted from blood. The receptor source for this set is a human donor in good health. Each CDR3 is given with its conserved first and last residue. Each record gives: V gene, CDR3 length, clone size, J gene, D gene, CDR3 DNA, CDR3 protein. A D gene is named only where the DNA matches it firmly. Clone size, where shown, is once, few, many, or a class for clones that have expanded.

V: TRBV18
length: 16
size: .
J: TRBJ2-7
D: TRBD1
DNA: TGTGCCAGCTCACCTCAAGGGACAGGGGTATCCTACGAGCAGTACTTC
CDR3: CASSPQGTGVSYEQYF

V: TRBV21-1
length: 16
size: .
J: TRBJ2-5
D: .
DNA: TGTGCCAGCAGTCGACTAGCGGGACAGTACCAAGAGACCCAGTACTTC
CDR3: CASSRLAGQYQETQYF

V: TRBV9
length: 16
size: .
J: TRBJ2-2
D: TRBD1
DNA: TGTGCCAGCAGCGTACCAAGACAGGGGGGCACCGGGGAGCTGTTTTTT
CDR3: CASSVPRQGGTGELFF

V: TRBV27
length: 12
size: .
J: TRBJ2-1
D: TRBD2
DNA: TGTGCCAGCAGGACTAGCGGGAGAGTATGGATCTTC
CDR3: CASRTSGRVWIF

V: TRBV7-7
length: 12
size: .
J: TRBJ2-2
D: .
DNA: TGTGCTAGCAGCCCCCACACCGGGGAGCTGTTTTTT
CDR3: CASSPHTGELFF

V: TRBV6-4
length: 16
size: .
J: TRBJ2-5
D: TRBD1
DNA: TGTGCCAGCCCCTACCCCGGGACAGGGGCAGGAGAGACCCAGTACTTC
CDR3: CASPYPGTGAGETQYF

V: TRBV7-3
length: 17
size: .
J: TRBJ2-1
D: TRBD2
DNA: TGTGCCAGCAGCCCCCAGAGCGGGAGGCGCTCCTACAATGAGCAGTTCTTC
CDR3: CASSPQSGRRSYNEQFF

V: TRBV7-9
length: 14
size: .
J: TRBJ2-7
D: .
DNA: TGTGCCAGCAGCCCCCGAGACTACACCTACGAGCAGTACTTC
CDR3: CASSPRDYTYEQYF

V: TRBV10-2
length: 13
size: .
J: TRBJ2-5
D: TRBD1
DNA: TGCGCCAGCAGGAGGGACAGTAAAGAGACCCAGTACTTC
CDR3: CASRRDSKETQYF

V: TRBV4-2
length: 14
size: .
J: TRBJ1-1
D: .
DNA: TGTGCCAGCAGCCAAGAATACAGGGCCACTGAAGCTTTCTTT
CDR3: CASSQEYRATEAFF

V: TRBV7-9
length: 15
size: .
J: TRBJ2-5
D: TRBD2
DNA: TGTGCCAGCAGCTTTAGCGGGAGACGTCAAGAGACCCAGTACTTC
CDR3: CASSFSGRRQETQYF

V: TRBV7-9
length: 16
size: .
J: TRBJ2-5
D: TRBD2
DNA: TGTGCCAGCAGCAAGGGACTAGCGGGAGGTCAAGAGACCCAGTACTTC
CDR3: CASSKGLAGGQETQYF

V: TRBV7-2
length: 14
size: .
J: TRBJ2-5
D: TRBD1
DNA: TGTGCCAGCAGCGACAGGGACAGGGGAGAGACCCAGTACTTC
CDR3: CASSDRDRGETQYF

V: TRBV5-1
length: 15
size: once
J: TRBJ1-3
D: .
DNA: TGCGCCAGCAGCTTGGAGGGTCTCTCTGGAAACACCATATATTTT
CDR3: CASSLEGLSGNTIYF

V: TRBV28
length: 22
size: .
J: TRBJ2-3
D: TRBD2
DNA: TGTGCCAGCAGTTTTATGGGACACATCGGACTAGCGGGAGTCCTAGTCACAGATACGCAGTATTTT
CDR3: CASSFMGHIGLAGVLVTDTQYF

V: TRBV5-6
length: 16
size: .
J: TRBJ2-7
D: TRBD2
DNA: TGTGCCAGCAGCCTGGTTTTAGCGGGACGTTCCTACGAGCAGTACTTC
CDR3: CASSLVLAGRSYEQYF

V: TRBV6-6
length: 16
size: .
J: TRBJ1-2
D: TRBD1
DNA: TGTGCCAGCAGTCGGGGAACAGGGGGGCAAAACTATGGCTACACCTTC
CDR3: CASSRGTGGQNYGYTF

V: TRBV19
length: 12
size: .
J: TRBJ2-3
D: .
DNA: TGTGCCAGTAGTATGTCTAGGGGGGAGCAGTATTTT
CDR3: CASSMSRGEQYF

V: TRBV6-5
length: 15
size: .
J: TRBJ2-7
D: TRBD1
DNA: TGTGCCAGCAGTTACGGCGGACAGGCCTCCGTCGAGCAGTACTTC
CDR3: CASSYGGQASVEQYF

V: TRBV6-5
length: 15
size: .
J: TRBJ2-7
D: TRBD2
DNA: TGTGCCAGCAGCTCACTAGCGGCCAGCTCCTACGAGCAGTACTTC
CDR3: CASSSLAASSYEQYF

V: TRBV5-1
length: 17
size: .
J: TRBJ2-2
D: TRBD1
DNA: TGCGCCAGCAGCCCCCCCAGACAGGGGGGGATCACCGGGGAGCTGTTTTTT
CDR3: CASSPPRQGGITGELFF

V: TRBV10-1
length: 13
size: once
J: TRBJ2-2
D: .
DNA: .
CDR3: CASRFRWARGAVF

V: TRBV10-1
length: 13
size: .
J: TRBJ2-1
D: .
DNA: TGCGCCAGCAGTGACTTATTGAGTCCCGAGCAGTTCTTC
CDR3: CASSDLLSPEQFF

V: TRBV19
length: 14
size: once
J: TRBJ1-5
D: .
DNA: TGTGCCACCACGACAGTTTATAGCAATCAGCCCCAGCATTTT
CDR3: CATTTVYSNQPQHF

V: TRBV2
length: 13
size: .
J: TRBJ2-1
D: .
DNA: TGTGCCAGCGGGAAAGGGCCCTACAATGAGCAGTTCTTC
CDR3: CASGKGPYNEQFF

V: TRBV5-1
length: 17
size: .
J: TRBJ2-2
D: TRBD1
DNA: TGCGCCAGCAGCTTGGCCGGGTCAGGGGGCCACACCGGGGAGCTGTTTTTT
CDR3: CASSLAGSGGHTGELFF

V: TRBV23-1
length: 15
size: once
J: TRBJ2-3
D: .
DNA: TGCGCCAGCAGTCAAACCGGGGGGCGCACAGATACGCAGTATTTT
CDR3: CASSQTGGRTDTQYF

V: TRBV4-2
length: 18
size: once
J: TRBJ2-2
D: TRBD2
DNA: TGTGCCAGCAGCCGGGTAGAGACTAGCCTTGGGGGCACCGGGGAGCTGTTTTTT
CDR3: CASSRVETSLGGTGELFF

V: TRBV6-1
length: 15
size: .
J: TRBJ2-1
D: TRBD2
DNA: TGTGCCAGCAGGGAAGGACTAGCGGGAAACAATGAGCAGTTCTTC
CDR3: CASREGLAGNNEQFF

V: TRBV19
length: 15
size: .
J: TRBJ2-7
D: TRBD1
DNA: TGTGCCAGTAGTATAGCCCGGGACAGGCACTACGAGCAGTACTTC
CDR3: CASSIARDRHYEQYF

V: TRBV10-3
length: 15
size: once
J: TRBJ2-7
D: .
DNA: TGTGCCATCAGTGATCCTTCGGCCAGGGGATACGAGCAGTACTTC
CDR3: CAISDPSARGYEQYF

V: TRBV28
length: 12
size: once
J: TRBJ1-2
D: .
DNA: TGTGCCAGCAGTCTCAGGGTTTACGGCTACACCTTC
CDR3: CASSLRVYGYTF

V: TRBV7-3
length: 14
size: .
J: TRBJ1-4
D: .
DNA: TGTGCCAGCAGCTTAGGGGACACGAATGAAAAACTGTTTTTT
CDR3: CASSLGDTNEKLFF

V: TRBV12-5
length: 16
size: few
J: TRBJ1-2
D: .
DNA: TGTGCTAGTGGTTTGGTAAGGGGCTCCAGGACCAATGGCTACACCTTC
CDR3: CASGLVRGSRTNGYTF